This T cell receptor (beta chain) was retrieved from a study of blood T cell repertoires in COVID-19. Study-wide context: Samples of COVID-19 (acute and convalescent) were obtained from the United States, Italy and Spain.

Original handling: Amplification of reference gene primers provided the estimated nucleated cell counts. The method was immunoSEQ multiplex PCR; TCRdb's version includes in-frame clones alone and lacks a portion of them. The V and J calls and clone size come from that table; D and trimming were worked out from the DNA. The sample has over 60,000 clones; 65% to 90% are singletons. CDR1 is LNHNV, CDR2 YYDKDF, per germline (reference sequence). V was shortened by 0 bases and J by 1 base, with 18 bases between the two germline ends. The CDR3 loop spans 18 amino acids. The TCR was taken from a man in his forties with acute or convalescent COVID-19. The sequenced sample consisted of peripheral blood. The J gene is TRBJ1-2, the V gene TRBV15, with D perhaps TRBD1 (6 bases). The CDR3: CATSRDLSGQKRNYGYTF. CDR3 bases: TGTGCCACCAGCAGAGATCTTTCTGGACAGAAACGTAACTATGGCTACACCTTC.